The rows below give T cell receptor beta chains drawn from one sample of a study of blood T cell repertoires in COVID-19. The method was immunoSEQ multiplex PCR; TCRdb's version includes in-frame clones alone and lacks a portion of them. The sample has around 69,000 clones, 89% seen once. Input material: peripheral blood. The receptor source for this set is a woman aged 45-65 years with active COVID-19. Both conserved end residues are part of each CDR3. The order of the fields is CDR3 protein, CDR3 DNA, J gene, V gene, D gene, clone size. The D gene is left open where the match is weak. Some rows mark clone size as missing; the rest say once, few, many or name a class of expanded clone.

CACSLGGGETQYF	TGTGCCTGCTCTTTAGGGGGTGGGGAGACCCAGTACTTC	TRBJ2-5	TRBV7-2	-	-
CASSDLAGGREQYF	TGCGCCAGCAGCGACCTAGCGGGAGGGCGTGAGCAGTACTTC	TRBJ2-7	TRBV5-1	TRBD2	-
CASGEGQGLRETQYF	TGTGCTAGTGGCGAAGGACAGGGGCTAAGAGAGACCCAGTACTTC	TRBJ2-5	TRBV12-5	TRBD1	-
CAISGAGGSPGELFF	TGTGCCATCAGTGGTGCGGGCGGGAGCCCTGGGGAGCTGTTTTTT	TRBJ2-2	TRBV10-3	TRBD2	once
CASSYTTASRKFYGYTF	TGTGCCAGCAGTTACACGACAGCCTCCCGAAAATTCTATGGCTACACCTTC	TRBJ1-2	TRBV6-2/TRBV6-3	-	-
CASSLSFVNTEAFF	TGTGCCAGCAGCTTATCTTTTGTGAACACTGAAGCTTTCTTT	TRBJ1-1	TRBV11-1	-	-
CASTSPVGAGGYTF	TGTGCCAGCACCAGCCCTGTGGGCGCAGGTGGCTACACCTTC	TRBJ1-2	TRBV28	-	-
CATSVGTGDGYTF	TGTGCCACCAGTGTCGGGACAGGGGACGGCTACACCTTC	TRBJ1-2	TRBV24-1	TRBD1	-
CASSESRLRALETQYF	TGTGCCAGCAGTGAAAGTCGGTTGAGGGCCTTAGAGACCCAGTACTTC	TRBJ2-5	TRBV6-1	-	-
CAITLGQRNGGEQFF	TGTGCCATCACCCTGGGACAGAGGAACGGGGGTGAGCAGTTCTTC	TRBJ2-1	TRBV10-3	-	-
CASSSSHTGELFF	TGTGCCAGCAGTTCTTCCCACACCGGGGAGCTGTTTTTT	TRBJ2-2	TRBV28	-	-
CASSPSESGRGTDTQYF	TGTGCCAGCAGCCCGAGCGAGAGCGGGAGGGGCACAGATACGCAGTATTTT	TRBJ2-3	TRBV7-2	TRBD2	-
CASPVAGQNTGELFF	TGTGCCAGCCCCGTGGCCGGACAGAACACCGGGGAGCTGTTTTTT	TRBJ2-2	TRBV27	-	few
CASSLGGGSTRNEQFF	TGTGCCAGCAGCTTAGGAGGTGGCAGTACACGAAATGAGCAGTTCTTC	TRBJ2-1	TRBV7-9	-	-
CASSVDSGSSFNEQFF	TGCGCCAGCAGCGTCGATAGCGGGAGTTCGTTCAATGAGCAGTTCTTC	TRBJ2-1	TRBV5-1	TRBD2	-
CASRSLETVNNEQFF	TGTGCCAGCAGGTCCCTAGAGACGGTAAACAATGAGCAGTTCTTC	TRBJ2-1	TRBV27	-	once
CASSLGQPNSPLHF	TGTGCCAGCAGCCTCGGACAGCCTAATTCACCCCTCCACTTT	TRBJ1-6	TRBV3-1/TRBV3-2	-	-
CAWRKQAYGYTF	TGTGCCTGGAGGAAACAGGCCTATGGCTACACCTTC	TRBJ1-2	TRBV30	-	-
CASSYLVSGGDTQYF	TGTGCCAGCAGTTATTTAGTGTCGGGAGGCGATACGCAGTATTTT	TRBJ2-3	TRBV27	TRBD2	-
CASSPPQGVSYEQYF	TGTGCCAGCTCACCCCCCCAGGGGGTCTCCTACGAGCAGTACTTC	TRBJ2-7	TRBV18	TRBD1	-
CASSQAMGQSYEQYF	TGCGCCAGCAGCCAAGCGATGGGACAGAGCTACGAGCAGTACTTC	TRBJ2-7	TRBV4-1	TRBD1	-
CASSQHPGRGDEQFF	TGCGCCAGCAGCCAACACCCGGGTCGGGGGGATGAGCAGTTCTTC	TRBJ2-1	TRBV5-1	TRBD2	-
CATSDADRQETQYF	TGTGCCACCAGTGATGCAGACAGACAAGAGACCCAGTACTTC	TRBJ2-5	TRBV24-1	-	-
CASSGGGYRGSNQPQHF	TGTGCCAGTAGTGGAGGGGGATACAGGGGAAGCAATCAGCCCCAGCATTTT	TRBJ1-5	TRBV19	TRBD1	-
CARRTGSNYGYTF	TGTGCCAGAAGGACAGGTTCTAACTATGGCTACACCTTC	TRBJ1-2	TRBV2	TRBD1	-
CASSPRTEIYEQYF	TGTGCCAGCAGTCCTAGGACTGAGATCTACGAGCAGTACTTC	TRBJ2-7	TRBV6-6	-	-
CASSQDSNGMPYF	TGTGCCAGCAGCCAAGATTCTAACGGGATGCCGTACTTC	TRBJ2-7	TRBV4-2	-	few
CASSQARRETQYF	TGCGCCAGCAGCCAAGCACGTCGGGAGACCCAGTACTTC	TRBJ2-5	TRBV4-1	-	-
CASTRPGQTYNEQFF	TGTGCCAGCACTAGACCGGGACAGACGTACAATGAGCAGTTCTTC	TRBJ2-1	TRBV6-5	TRBD1	-
CASSGGGPGETQYF	TGTGCCAGCAGCGGAGGAGGGCCGGGGGAGACCCAGTACTTC	TRBJ2-5	TRBV9	-	-
CASSQTSGYNEQFF	TGTGCCAGCAGTCAGACTAGCGGGTACAATGAGCAGTTCTTC	TRBJ2-1	TRBV6-2/TRBV6-3	TRBD2	-
CSTSTGNTVGEQFF	TGCAGCACCTCTACAGGGAACACGGTAGGTGAGCAGTTCTTC	TRBJ2-1	TRBV29-1	-	-
CSAGSNYGYTF	TGCAGCGCAGGCAGCAACTATGGCTACACCTTC	TRBJ1-2	TRBV29-1	-	-
CASSYTGGQPQHF	TGTGCCAGCAGTTACACGGGGGGTCAGCCCCAGCATTTT	TRBJ1-5	TRBV6-5	-	-
CAINRGTEAFF	TGTGCCATCAATCGGGGGACTGAAGCTTTCTTT	TRBJ1-1	TRBV10-3	-	-
CASSNPGQLQETQYF	TGTGCCAGCAGTAATCCGGGACAGCTCCAAGAGACCCAGTACTTC	TRBJ2-5	TRBV5-5	TRBD1	-
CASSYRDRVFLGELFF	TGTGCCAGCAGCTACCGGGACAGGGTGTTTCTCGGGGAGCTGTTTTTT	TRBJ2-2	TRBV7-8	TRBD1	-
CARTSTPQGPASNQPQHF	TGTGCCAGGACCTCAACCCCGCAGGGGCCAGCCAGCAATCAGCCCCAGCATTTT	TRBJ1-5	TRBV27	-	-
CASSFGGGSNNEQFF	TGTGCCAGCAGTTTCGGCGGGGGGTCGAACAATGAGCAGTTCTTC	TRBJ2-1	TRBV27	TRBD2	medium-sized
CASSWSDRGTIETQYF	TGTGCCAGCAGCTGGTCGGACAGGGGGACGATAGAGACCCAGTACTTC	TRBJ2-5	TRBV9	TRBD1	-
CASSLERLDTQYF	TGTGCCAGCAGCTTGGAACGGTTGGATACGCAGTATTTT	TRBJ2-3	TRBV5-6	-	-
CASSSFGDAYNEQFF	TGTGCCAGCTCTTCATTCGGGGATGCCTACAATGAGCAGTTCTTC	TRBJ2-1	TRBV2	-	once
CSVLDRGRGASGANVLTF	TGCAGCGTACTGGACAGGGGAAGAGGAGCCTCTGGGGCCAACGTCCTGACTTTC	TRBJ2-6	TRBV29-1	TRBD1	-
CASSGRGSTDTQYF	TGTGCCAGCAGCGGCAGGGGGTCCACAGATACGCAGTATTTT	TRBJ2-3	TRBV28	TRBD1	-
CASSLGQIGEAFF	TGTGCCAGCAGCTTAGGACAGATAGGAGAAGCTTTCTTT	TRBJ1-1	TRBV11-2	-	-
CATSSGQDYGYTF	TGTGCCACCAGCAGTGGACAGGACTATGGCTACACCTTC	TRBJ1-2	TRBV15	TRBD1	-
CASLTTGASYEQYF	TGTGCCTCCCTTACGACAGGGGCCTCCTACGAGCAGTACTTC	TRBJ2-7	TRBV5-5	TRBD1	-
CASSSDGSSYEQYF	TGTGCCAGCTCGTCTGACGGGAGCTCCTACGAGCAGTACTTC	TRBJ2-7	TRBV18	-	-
CASSRPGRESYEQYF	TGTGCCAGCAGCCGCCCTGGGCGGGAGAGCTACGAGCAGTACTTC	TRBJ2-7	TRBV7-9	TRBD2	-
CASSPPEVGYTF	TGTGCCAGCAGCCCTCCCGAGGTCGGCTACACCTTC	TRBJ1-2	TRBV28	-	-
CASSLRGISLAGQETQYF	TGTGCCAGCAGCTTAAGGGGAATCAGTCTAGCGGGGCAAGAGACCCAGTACTTC	TRBJ2-5	TRBV11-2	TRBD2	-
CASRDKDRVKGYTF	TGTGCCAGCAGAGATAAGGACAGGGTCAAGGGCTACACCTTC	TRBJ1-2	TRBV6-5	TRBD1	-
CSVTSGRAISTGELFF	TGCAGCGTCACTAGCGGGAGGGCGATTTCCACCGGGGAGCTGTTTTTT	TRBJ2-2	TRBV29-1	TRBD2	-
CASSESRQGPYNEQFF	TGTGCCAGCAGTGAATCACGACAGGGACCCTACAATGAGCAGTTCTTC	TRBJ2-1	TRBV25-1	TRBD1	-
CASSLRGGAGYTF	TGTGCCAGCAGCTTAAGGGGCGGGGCGGGCTACACCTTC	TRBJ1-2	TRBV7-8	-	-
CASSVGAGEASYEQYF	TGTGCCAGCAGCGTAGGGGCGGGAGAGGCCTCCTACGAGCAGTACTTC	TRBJ2-7	TRBV7-8	TRBD2	-
CASSEASGPAGEQYF	TGTGCCAGCAGTGAAGCTTCAGGACCCGCGGGCGAGCAGTACTTC	TRBJ2-7	TRBV6-1	-	-
CATSRDPGGDYGYTF	TGTGCCACCAGCAGAGATCCAGGGGGAGACTATGGCTACACCTTC	TRBJ1-2	TRBV15	TRBD1	-